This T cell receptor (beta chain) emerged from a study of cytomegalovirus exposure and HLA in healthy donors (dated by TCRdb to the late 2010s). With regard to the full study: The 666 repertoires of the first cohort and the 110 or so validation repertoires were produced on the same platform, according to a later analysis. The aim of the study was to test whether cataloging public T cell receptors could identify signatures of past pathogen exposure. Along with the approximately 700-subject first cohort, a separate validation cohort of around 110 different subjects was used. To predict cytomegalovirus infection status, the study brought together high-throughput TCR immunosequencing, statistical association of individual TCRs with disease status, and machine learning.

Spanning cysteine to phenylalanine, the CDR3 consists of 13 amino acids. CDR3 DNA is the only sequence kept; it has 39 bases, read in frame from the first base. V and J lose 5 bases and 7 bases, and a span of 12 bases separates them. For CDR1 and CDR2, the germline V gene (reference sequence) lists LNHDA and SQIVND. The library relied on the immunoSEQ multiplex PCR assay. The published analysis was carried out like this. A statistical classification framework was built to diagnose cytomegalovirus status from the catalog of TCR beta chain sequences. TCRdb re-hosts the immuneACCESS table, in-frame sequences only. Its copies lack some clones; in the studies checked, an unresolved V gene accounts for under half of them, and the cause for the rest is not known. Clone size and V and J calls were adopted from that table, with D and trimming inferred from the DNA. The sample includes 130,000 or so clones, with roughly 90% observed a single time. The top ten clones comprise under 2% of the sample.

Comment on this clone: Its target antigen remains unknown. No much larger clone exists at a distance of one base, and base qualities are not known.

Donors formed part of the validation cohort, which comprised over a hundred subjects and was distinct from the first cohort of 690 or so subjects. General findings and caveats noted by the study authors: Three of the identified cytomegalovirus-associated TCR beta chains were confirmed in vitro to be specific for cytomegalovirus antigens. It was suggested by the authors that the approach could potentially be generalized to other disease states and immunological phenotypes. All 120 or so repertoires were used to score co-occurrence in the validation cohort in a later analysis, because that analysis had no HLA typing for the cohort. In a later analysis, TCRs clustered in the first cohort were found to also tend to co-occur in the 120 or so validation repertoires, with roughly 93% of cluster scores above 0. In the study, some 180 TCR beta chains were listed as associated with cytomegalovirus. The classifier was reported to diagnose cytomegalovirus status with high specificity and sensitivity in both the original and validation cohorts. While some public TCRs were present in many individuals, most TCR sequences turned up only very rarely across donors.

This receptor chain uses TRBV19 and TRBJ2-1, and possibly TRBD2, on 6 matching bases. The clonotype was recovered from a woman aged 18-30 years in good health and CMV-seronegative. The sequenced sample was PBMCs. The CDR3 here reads CASSPTSNNEQFF. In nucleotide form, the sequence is TGTGCCAGTAGTCCAACTAGCAATAATGAGCAGTTCTTC.